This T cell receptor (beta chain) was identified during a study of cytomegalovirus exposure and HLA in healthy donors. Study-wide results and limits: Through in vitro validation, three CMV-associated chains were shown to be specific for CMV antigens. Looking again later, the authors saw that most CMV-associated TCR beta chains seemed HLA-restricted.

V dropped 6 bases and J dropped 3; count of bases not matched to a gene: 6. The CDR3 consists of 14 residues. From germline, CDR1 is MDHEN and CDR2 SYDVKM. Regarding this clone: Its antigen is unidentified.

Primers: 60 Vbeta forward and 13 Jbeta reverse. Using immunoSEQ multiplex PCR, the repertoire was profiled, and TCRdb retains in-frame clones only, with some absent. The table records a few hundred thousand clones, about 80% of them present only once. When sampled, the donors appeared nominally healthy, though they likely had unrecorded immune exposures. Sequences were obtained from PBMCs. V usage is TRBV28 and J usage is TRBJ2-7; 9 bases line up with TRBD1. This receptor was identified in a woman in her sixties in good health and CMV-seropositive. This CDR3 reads CASRETGGIYEQYF. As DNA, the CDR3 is TGTGCCAGCAGAGAGACAGGGGGAATCTACGAGCAGTACTTC.